These 17 T cell receptor beta chains came from one sample sequenced in a study of blood T cell repertoires in COVID-19 (TCRdb year 2020). Library preparation used the immunoSEQ multiplex PCR assay. TCRdb provides this immuneACCESS table in a form limited to in-frame rearrangements. Some clones are lacking; in checked studies, under half of them reflect an unresolved V gene, and why the rest are absent is not known. Across this sample there are 44,000 or so clones, with approximately 87% seen only once. The top ten hold 9.2% of the sample. Material: peripheral blood. These receptors originate from a human donor in a cohort sampled during active COVID-19.

V is TRBV7-6 and J is TRBJ1-2; D perhaps matches TRBD1 (6 bases). Germline CDR1 and CDR2: SGHVS and FNYEAQ. CDR3 length: 17 residues. V shed 1 base and J shed 4 bases, with 19 bases lying between them. This CDR3 is CASSLDPRDMDGYGYTF. CDR3 DNA: TGTGCCAGCAGCTTAGACCCCCGGGACATGGACGGCTATGGCTACACCTTC.

The chain carries TRBV2 and TRBJ2-1; 11 positions match TRBD2. The CDR3 covers 15 residues. Losses at the gene ends were 4 bases for V and 8 bases for J; bases not matched to a gene: 7. Looked up from germline, CDR1 is SNHLY and CDR2 is FYNNEI. In DNA form, the CDR3 reads TGTGCCAGCAGTGGTCAGGGACTAGCGGCCGATGAGCAGTTCTTC. This gives the protein CASSGQGLAADEQFF. The complete variable domain, with remaining parts taken from reference TRBV2 and TRBJ2-1, reads EPEVTQTPSHQVTQMGQEVILRCVPISNHLYFYWYRQILGQKVEFLVSFYNNEISEKSEIFDDQFSVERPDGSNFTLKIRSTKLEDSAMYFCASSGQGLAADEQFFGPGTRLTVL.

The DNA for the CDR3 is TGTGCCAGCAGGCCGGGACACCGCTACGAGCAGTACTTC. Encoded protein: CASRPGHRYEQYF. The chain carries TRBV12-3 or TRBV12-4 and TRBJ2-7, with a possible D match to TRBD1 (6 bases). The V end was cut by 6 bases, the J end by 3 bases, with 12 bases between. There are 13 residues in the CDR3.

The rearrangement uses TRBV7-9 and TRBJ2-7, with 9 bases that match TRBD1. The CDR3 totals 14 residues. Trimming at V came to 7 bases and at J to 4 bases, leaving 8 bases not matched to a gene. Germline V gives CDR1 SEHNR, CDR2 FQNEAQ (reference sequence). The CDR3 spells CASKGGQGIYEQYF. CDR3 nucleotides: TGTGCCAGCAAAGGGGGACAGGGCATATACGAGCAGTACTTC. Supplemented by reference TRBV7-9 and TRBJ2-7, the full variable domain reads DTGVSQNPRHKITKRGQNVTFRCDPISEHNRLYWYRQTLGQGPEFLTYFQNEAQLEKSRLLSDRFSAERPKGSFSTLEIQRTEQGDSAMYLCASKGGQGIYEQYFGPGTRLTVT.

The gene calls are TRBV3-1 (or the pseudogene TRBV3-2) and TRBJ1-2; perhaps TRBD1 as D (5 bases). The length of the CDR3 is 18 residues. The germline V and J ends were trimmed by 4 bases and 1 base, with 22 bases remaining between them. Germline V gene sequence: CDR1 LGHDT, CDR2 YNNKEL (reference sequence). The CDR3 region has the DNA TGTGCCAGCAGCCCCCGTCCGGTTGAAGGGGTCCGTAACTATGGCTACACCTTC. Translated, it gives CASSPRPVEGVRNYGYTF.

The chain couples TRBV4-2 to TRBJ1-3, with 7 positions matching TRBD1. The V segment lost 4 bases and the J segment 2 bases; nucleotides outside the gene matches: 5. The CDR3 length is 15 residues. CDR1 is LGHNA and CDR2 is YNFKEQ in the germline V gene. CDR3 DNA: TGTGCCAGCAGCCCGTCCGACAGGGCTGGAAACACCATATATTTT. This gives the protein CASSPSDRAGNTIYF.

This chain links TRBV18 with TRBJ2-6; a possible D gene is TRBD2 (5 bases). Germline CDR1 and CDR2: KGHSH and LQKENI. Deletions cut 0 bases from V and 2 bases from J, with 8 bases between. The CDR3 runs 16 residues. The chain's CDR3 is CASSPPGGAGANVLTF. CDR3 DNA: TGTGCCAGCTCACCACCCGGAGGCGCTGGGGCCAACGTCCTGACTTTC.

This clone was found a few times. The gene calls are TRBV19 and TRBJ2-2; D is ambiguous. V was clipped by 4 bases and J by 0 bases, with 6 bases between them. The CDR3 runs 14 residues. Germline loops: CDR1 LNHDA, CDR2 SQIVND (reference sequence). CDR3 residues: CASSTQTNTGELFF. The CDR3, as DNA: TGTGCCAGTAGTACCCAGACGAACACCGGGGAGCTGTTTTTT.

This clone occurred a few times. The chain combines TRBV9 with TRBJ2-1, with 8 bases that match TRBD2. Germline CDR1 SGDLS, CDR2 YYNGEE. CDR3 length equals 18 residues. V trimming: 3 bases; J trimming: 10 bases; junction bases outside the gene matches: 21. This CDR3 reads CASSAPRAGGGHGKEQFF. CDR3 coding DNA: TGTGCCAGCAGCGCCCCCCGCGCGGGCGGGGGGCACGGTAAGGAGCAGTTCTTC.

The rearrangement joins TRBV7-8 to TRBJ1-4; D might be TRBD1 (6 bases). CDR3 length: 15 residues. Germline values: CDR1 SGHVS, CDR2 FQNEAQ. Deletions cut 5 bases from V and 0 bases from J, with 10 bases between. CDR3 in DNA: TGTGCCAGCAGCCGGGACACCCCAACTAATGAAAAACTGTTTTTT. Translated: CASSRDTPTNEKLFF.

The chain combines TRBV3-1 (or the pseudogene TRBV3-2) with TRBJ2-1; D not resolved. The CDR3 runs to 11 residues. Between the trimmed V and J ends, which lost 1 base and 9 bases, there was a span of 4 bases. Germline loops: CDR1 LGHDT, CDR2 YNNKEL (reference sequence). CDR3 bases: TGTGCCAGCAGCCAAGCCCGTGAGCAGTTCTTC. Translation gives CASSQAREQFF.

This clone has only one observation. The chain links TRBV6-6 to TRBJ2-1, with 7 bases lining up with TRBD1. J lost 8 bases, V lost 5 bases, and 6 bases had no gene match. CDR3 length: 13 amino acids. Per the germline V gene, CDR1 is MNHNY and CDR2 is SVGAGI (reference sequence). In DNA, the CDR3 is TGTGCCAGCAGTGCTGACAGGGACCATGAGCAGTTCTTC. Translated, it gives CASSADRDHEQFF.

This chain connects TRBV5-4 to TRBJ2-7; tentative D call: TRBD2 (5 bases). The germline gives CDR1 SGHNT, CDR2 YYREEE (reference sequence). CDR3 size: 15 residues. V was clipped by 4 bases and J by 6 bases, with 20 bases between them. CDR3 nucleotide sequence: TGTGCCAGCAGCCCTAGGTCGGGGTCCCTACCCGAGCAGTACTTC. The encoded protein is CASSPRSGSLPEQYF.

Here the CDR3 reads CAFSPGQGKEEQYF. CDR3 nucleotides: TGTGCCTTTTCCCCGGGACAGGGAAAGGAAGAGCAGTACTTC. The chain links TRBV2 to TRBJ2-7, with TRBD1 identical over 9 bases. Germline V gene data show CDR1 as SNHLY and CDR2 as FYNNEI. V was pared by 11 bases and J by 7 bases, with 15 bases of the junction left unmatched. The CDR3 has 14 amino acids.

This chain connects TRBV5-3 to TRBJ1-3; 7 bases map to TRBD1. TRBV5-3 is given ORF status, its function remaining uncertain. There are 17 residues in the CDR3. V was clipped by 3 bases and J by 0 bases; unmatched bases: 9. CDR3 nucleotide sequence: TGTGCCAGAAGCTACCAGGGACAGATGAGCTCTGGAAACACCATATATTTT. Translated: CARSYQGQMSSGNTIYF.

This sequence joins TRBV30 and TRBJ1-2; 9 bases fit TRBD1. With 5 bases clipped from V and 4 bases from J, the junction kept 8 bases outside the gene matches. Germline V gene data show CDR1 as GTSNPN and CDR2 as SVGIG (reference sequence). The CDR3 totals 14 residues. CDR3 sequence: CAWHRGRRVYGYTF. Here the CDR3 DNA reads TGTGCCTGGCACAGGGGGCGAAGAGTCTATGGCTACACCTTC.

J is TRBJ1-6 and V is TRBV15; 10 nucleotides match TRBD1. Germline V lookup: CDR1 LNHNV, CDR2 YYDKDF (reference sequence). V shed 1 base, J shed 10 bases, and the junction held 10 bases outside the gene matches. CDR3 length equals 17 residues. This CDR3 is CATSRALSGTGVSPLHF. CDR3 DNA sequence: TGTGCCACCAGCAGAGCCCTCTCCGGGACAGGGGTCTCACCCCTCCACTTT. The variable domain in full, completed from reference TRBV15 and TRBJ1-6, reads DAMVIQNPRYQVTQFGKPVTLSCSQTLNHNVMYWYQQKSSQAPKLLFHYYDKDFNNEADTPDNFQSRRPNTSFCFLDIRSPGLGDTAMYLCATSRALSGTGVSPLHFGNGTRLTVT.